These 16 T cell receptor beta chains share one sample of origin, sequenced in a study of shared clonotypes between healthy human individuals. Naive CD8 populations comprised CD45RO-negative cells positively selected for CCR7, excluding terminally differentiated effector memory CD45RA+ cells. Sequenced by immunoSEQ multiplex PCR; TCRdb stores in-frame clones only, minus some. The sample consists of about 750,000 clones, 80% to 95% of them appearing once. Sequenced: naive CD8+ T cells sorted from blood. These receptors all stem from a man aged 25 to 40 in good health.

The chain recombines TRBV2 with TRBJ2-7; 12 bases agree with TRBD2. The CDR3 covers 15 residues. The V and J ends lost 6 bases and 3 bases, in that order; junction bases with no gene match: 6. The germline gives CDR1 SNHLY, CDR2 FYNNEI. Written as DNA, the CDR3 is TGTGCCAGCAGATTCGAGACTAGCGGGAGCTACGAGCAGTACTTC. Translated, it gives CASRFETSGSYEQYF.

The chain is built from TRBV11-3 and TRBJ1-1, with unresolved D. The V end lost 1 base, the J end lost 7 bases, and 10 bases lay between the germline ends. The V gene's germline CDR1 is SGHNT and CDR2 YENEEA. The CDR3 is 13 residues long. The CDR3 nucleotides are TGTGCCAGCAGCTTAGGAGGATTCGGTGAAGCTTTCTTT. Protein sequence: CASSLGGFGEAFF.

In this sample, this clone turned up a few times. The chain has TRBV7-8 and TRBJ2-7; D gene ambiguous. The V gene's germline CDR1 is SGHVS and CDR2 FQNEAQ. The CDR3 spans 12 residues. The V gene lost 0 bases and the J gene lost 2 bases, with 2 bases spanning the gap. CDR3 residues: CASSLAPYEQYF. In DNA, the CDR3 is TGTGCCAGCAGCTTAGCCCCCTACGAGCAGTACTTC.

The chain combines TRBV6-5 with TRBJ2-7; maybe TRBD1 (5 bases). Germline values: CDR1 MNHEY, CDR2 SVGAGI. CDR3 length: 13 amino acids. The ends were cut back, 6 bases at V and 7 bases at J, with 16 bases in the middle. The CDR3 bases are TGTGCCAGCAGCTCCGCGCCAGGGTGGGAGCAGTACTTC. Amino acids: CASSSAPGWEQYF.

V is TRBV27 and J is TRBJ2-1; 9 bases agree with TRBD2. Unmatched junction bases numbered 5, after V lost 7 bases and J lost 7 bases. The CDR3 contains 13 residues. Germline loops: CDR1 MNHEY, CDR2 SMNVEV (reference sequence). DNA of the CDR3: TGTGCCAGCACCCTAGCGGGAAGTAATGAGCAGTTCTTC. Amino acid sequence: CASTLAGSNEQFF.

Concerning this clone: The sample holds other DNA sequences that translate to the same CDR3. Here the CDR3 reads CASSLGLHNEQFF. CDR3 bases: TGTGCCAGCAGTTTAGGACTCCACAATGAGCAGTTCTTC. V gene TRBV27 combines with J gene TRBJ2-1, with D possibly TRBD2 on 5 matching bases. The CDR3 extends over 13 amino acids. Looked up from germline, CDR1 is MNHEY and CDR2 is SMNVEV (reference sequence). V was clipped by 2 bases and J by 5 bases, with 7 bases between them.

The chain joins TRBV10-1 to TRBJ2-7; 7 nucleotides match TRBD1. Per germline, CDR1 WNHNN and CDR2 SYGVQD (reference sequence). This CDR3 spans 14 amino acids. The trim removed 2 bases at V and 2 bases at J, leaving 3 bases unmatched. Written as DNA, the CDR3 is TGCGCCAGCAGTGAGAGGGGGCCTCCCTACGAGCAGTACTTC. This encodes CASSERGPPYEQYF.

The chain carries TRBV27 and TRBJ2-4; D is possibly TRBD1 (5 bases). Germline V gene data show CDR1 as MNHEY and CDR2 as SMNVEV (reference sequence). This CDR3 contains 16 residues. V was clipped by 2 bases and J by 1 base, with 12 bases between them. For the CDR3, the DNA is TGTGCCAGCAGTTTACAGGGTATGGCGGCCAAAAACATTCAGTACTTC. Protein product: CASSLQGMAAKNIQYF.

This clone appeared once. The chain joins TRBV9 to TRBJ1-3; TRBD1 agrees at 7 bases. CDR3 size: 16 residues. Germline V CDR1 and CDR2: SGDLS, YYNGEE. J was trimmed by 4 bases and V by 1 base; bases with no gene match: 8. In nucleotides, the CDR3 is TGTGCCAGCAGCGTATCAGGGGGTGGCAGCGGAAACACCATATATTTT. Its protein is CASSVSGGGSGNTIYF.

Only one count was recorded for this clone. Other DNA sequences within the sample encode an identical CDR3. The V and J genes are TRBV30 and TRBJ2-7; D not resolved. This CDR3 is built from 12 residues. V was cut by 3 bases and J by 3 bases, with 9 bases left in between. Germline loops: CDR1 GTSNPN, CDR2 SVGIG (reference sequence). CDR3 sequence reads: CAWSTESYEQYF. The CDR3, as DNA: TGTGCCTGGAGCACAGAAAGCTACGAGCAGTACTTC.

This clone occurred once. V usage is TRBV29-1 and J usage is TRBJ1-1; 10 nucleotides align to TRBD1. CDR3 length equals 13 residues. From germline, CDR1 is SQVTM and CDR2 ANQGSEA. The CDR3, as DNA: TGCACCGTAAAACCGGGACAGGGGACTGAAGCTTTCTTT. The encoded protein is CTVKPGQGTEAFF.

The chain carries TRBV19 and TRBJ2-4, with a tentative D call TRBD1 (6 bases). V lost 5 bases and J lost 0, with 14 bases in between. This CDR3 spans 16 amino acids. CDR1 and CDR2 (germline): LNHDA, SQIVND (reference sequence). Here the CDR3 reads CASSPQGQVAKNIQYF. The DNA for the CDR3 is TGTGCCAGTAGTCCCCAGGGACAAGTAGCCAAAAACATTCAGTACTTC.

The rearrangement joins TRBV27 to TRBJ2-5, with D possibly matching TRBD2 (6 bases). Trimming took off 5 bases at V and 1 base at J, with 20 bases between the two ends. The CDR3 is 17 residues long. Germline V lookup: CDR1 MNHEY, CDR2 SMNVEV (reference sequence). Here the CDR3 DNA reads TGTGCCAGCAGTCCCCAGCTTAGCGGAGGGTTCCAAGAGACCCAGTACTTC. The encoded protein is CASSPQLSGGFQETQYF.

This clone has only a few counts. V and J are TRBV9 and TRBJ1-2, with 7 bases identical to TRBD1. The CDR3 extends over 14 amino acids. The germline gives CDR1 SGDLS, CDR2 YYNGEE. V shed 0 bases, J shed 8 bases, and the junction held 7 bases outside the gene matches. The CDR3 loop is CASSVEGRDRGYTF. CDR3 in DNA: TGTGCCAGCAGCGTAGAGGGTAGGGACAGAGGCTACACCTTC.

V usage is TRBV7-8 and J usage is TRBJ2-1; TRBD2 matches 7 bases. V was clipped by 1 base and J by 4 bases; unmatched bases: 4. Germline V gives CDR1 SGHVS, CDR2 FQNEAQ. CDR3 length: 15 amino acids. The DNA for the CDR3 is TGTGCCAGCAGCTTAGTTGCGGGAGAGTACAATGAGCAGTTCTTC. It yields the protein CASSLVAGEYNEQFF.

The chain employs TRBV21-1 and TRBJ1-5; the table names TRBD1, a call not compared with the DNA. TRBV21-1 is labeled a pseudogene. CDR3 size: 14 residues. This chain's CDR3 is CASSNRVSNQPQHF. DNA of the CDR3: TGTGCCAGCAGCAACAGGGTTAGCAATCAGCCCCAGCATTTT.